A single sample gave rise to the 10 T cell receptor beta chains below, sequenced in a study of response to subunit inactivated influenza vaccine. TCRdb re-called the RT-PCR reads through MiXCR, storing one row per CDR3 protein. The sample includes about 650,000 distinct CDR3 sequences, 15% to 18% seen only once; the top ten take roughly 11%. This specimen consisted of PBMCs from blood, obtained 11 to 12 days after vaccination. The receptor set was obtained from a man aged 45-60 years who received an inactivated influenza vaccine.

The CDR3 DNA is TGTGCCAGCAACCTAGCGTATAGCACAGATACGCAGTATTTT. This codes for CASNLAYSTDTQYF. The chain has TRBV2 and TRBJ2-3, with D maybe TRBD2 (6 bases). Trimming left V 7 bases short and J 0 bases short, with 11 bases between. The CDR3 runs 14 residues. The germline V gene encodes CDR1 SNHLY and CDR2 FYNNEI.

This clonotype was seen a few times. The V gene is TRBV2, the J gene TRBJ2-7; D call uncertain. Trimming cost V 8 bases and J 3 bases, with 11 bases left between them. The germline gives CDR1 SNHLY, CDR2 FYNNEI. The CDR3 sequence is 12 residues long. The DNA for the CDR3 is TGTGCCAGCGGGCCTCTAATCTACGAGCAGTACTTC. It yields the protein CASGPLIYEQYF. Filled out from reference TRBV2 and TRBJ2-7, the complete variable domain reads EPEVTQTPSHQVTQMGQEVILRCVPISNHLYFYWYRQILGQKVEFLVSFYNNEISEKSEIFDDQFSVERPDGSNFTLKIRSTKLEDSAMYFCASGPLIYEQYFGPGTRLTVT.

This rearrangement joins TRBV20-1 to TRBJ2-5; 10 nucleotides align to TRBD2. Germline CDR1 is DFQATT and CDR2 is SNEGSKA (reference sequence). The CDR3 totals 17 residues. V gave up 0 bases and J gave up 2 bases; unmatched junction bases: 9. CDR3 sequence: CSARDTQSSGRQETQYF. CDR3 nucleotides: TGCAGTGCTAGAGATACTCAGTCTAGCGGGAGACAAGAGACCCAGTACTTC.

The V and J genes are TRBV20-1 and TRBJ1-6; no reliable D call. The germline V and J ends were trimmed by 1 base and 14 bases, with 6 bases remaining between them. The CDR3 consists of 10 residues. Germline lookup yields CDR1 DFQATT and CDR2 SNEGSKA (reference sequence). DNA for the CDR3: TGCAGTGCTAGAGTCGGGACCCTCCACTTT. Its protein is CSARVGTLHF.

The chain links TRBV27 to TRBJ1-2; D gene uncertain. The V gene lost 5 bases and the J gene lost 3 bases, with 10 bases spanning the gap. The CDR3 runs to 13 residues. CDR1 MNHEY and CDR2 SMNVEV come from the germline V gene (reference sequence). The CDR3 spells CASSPRGDYGYTF. CDR3 DNA sequence: TGTGCCAGCAGTCCCCGCGGCGACTATGGCTACACCTTC.

This clonotype was counted between two and nine times. The chain links TRBV29-1 to TRBJ2-7; perhaps D is TRBD1 or TRBD2 (5 bases each). V gave up 4 bases and J gave up 0 bases, with 19 bases separating them. CDR3 length: 16 residues. CDR1 is SQVTM, CDR2 ANQGSEA, per germline. The CDR3 coding sequence is TGCAGCGTTGCCGGGACGTGGACGGCGAGCTCCTACGAGCAGTACTTC. This gives the protein CSVAGTWTASSYEQYF.

This clonotype was observed a few times. The V gene is TRBV20-1, the J gene TRBJ2-1, with D perhaps matching TRBD2 (6 bases). The CDR3 covers 12 residues. The V end was cut by 3 bases, the J end by 8 bases, with 11 bases between. In germline, CDR1 is DFQATT, CDR2 SNEGSKA (reference sequence). The CDR3 coding sequence is TGCAGTGCTAGGACTAGTACCTATGAGCAGTTCTTC. Its translation: CSARTSTYEQFF.

This chain uses TRBV18 with TRBJ2-1, with D possibly being TRBD1 or TRBD2 (6 bases each). Per germline, CDR1 KGHSH and CDR2 LQKENI. Trimming stripped 0 bases from V and 0 bases from J, with 9 bases between. CDR3 length equals 16 residues. CDR3 DNA sequence: TGTGCCAGCTCACCACCGGGGGGCCTCTCCTACAATGAGCAGTTCTTC. Amino acids: CASSPPGGLSYNEQFF. The full variable domain, in which reference TRBV18 and TRBJ2-1 provide the parts outside the CDR3, is NAGVMQNPRHLVRRRGQEARLRCSPMKGHSHVYWYRQLPEEGLKFMVYLQKENIIDESGMPKERFSAEFPKEGPSILRIQQVVRGDSAAYFCASSPPGGLSYNEQFFGPGTRLTVL.

V and J are TRBV20-1 and TRBJ2-1, with 9 nucleotides matching TRBD2. The germline V gene has CDR1 DFQATT and CDR2 SNEGSKA (reference sequence). This CDR3 region has 18 residues. After removal of 3 bases from V and 3 bases from J, the junction contained 15 bases not matched to a gene. CDR3: CSARGSGGPTTIYNEQFF. CDR3 DNA sequence: TGCAGTGCTAGGGGTAGCGGGGGACCCACCACCATCTACAATGAGCAGTTCTTC.

About this clonotype: A read error may produce the germline difference seen at one junction end. The rearrangement links TRBV7-3 to TRBJ1-6; 7 nucleotides match TRBD1. Germline CDR1 and CDR2: SGHTA and FQGTGA. The CDR3 has 15 residues. The DNA for the CDR3 is TGTGCCAGCAGCGTAACAGGGGCGGTCAATTCACCCCTCCACTTT. Its protein is CASSVTGAVNSPLHF. The variable domain in full, completed from reference TRBV7-3 and TRBJ1-6, reads GAGVSQTPSNKVTEKGKYVELRCDPISGHTALYWYRQSLGQGPEFLIYFQGTGAADDSGLPNDRFFAVRPEGSVSTLKIQRTERGDSAVYLCASSVTGAVNSPLHFGNGTRLTVT.